The 7 T cell receptor beta chains reported below all come from one sample, sequenced in a study of blood T cell repertoires in COVID-19. Measured with immunoSEQ multiplex PCR; TCRdb has only the in-frame clones, and not every one. Of around 300,000 clones listed, roughly 90% are singletons. Sequencing was carried out using peripheral blood. These TCRs come from a man aged 50 or older with acute or convalescent COVID-19.

The chain couples TRBV9 to TRBJ2-5; no definite D call. The V gene's germline CDR1 is SGDLS and CDR2 YYNGEE. V was trimmed by 0 bases and J by 5 bases, leaving 11 bases between them. CDR3 length: 14 amino acids. CDR3 sequence (DNA): TGTGCCAGCAGCGTAGGGCTCCCGAAGGAGACCCAGTACTTC. It codes for CASSVGLPKETQYF.

The rearrangement links TRBV9 to TRBJ1-1, with unresolved D. This CDR3 has 13 amino acids. Germline values: CDR1 SGDLS, CDR2 YYNGEE. The V end was cut by 5 bases, the J end by 1 base, with 9 bases between. CDR3 amino acids: CASSVIENTEAFF. The CDR3 DNA reads TGTGCCAGCAGTGTGATAGAGAACACTGAAGCTTTCTTT.

As for this clone: This specimen includes other DNA sequences encoding the same CDR3. V gene TRBV5-1 combines with J gene TRBJ2-7; 9 bases are shared with TRBD1. The CDR3 totals 14 residues. Trimming removed 3 bases from V and 3 bases from J; junction bases left unmatched: 4. CDR1 and CDR2 (germline): SGHRS, YFSETQ. The CDR3 nucleotides read TGCGCCAGCAGCTCGGGACAGGGTAGCTACGAGCAGTACTTC. It specifies CASSSGQGSYEQYF.

J is TRBJ1-5 and V is TRBV24-1; D gene unclear. The V end was cut by 4 bases, the J end by 7 bases, with 10 bases between. The CDR3 sequence is 13 residues long. Per germline, CDR1 KGHDR and CDR2 SFDVKD. CDR3 region: CATSDRSGQPQHF. In nucleotides, the CDR3 is TGTGCCACCAGTGACCGGAGCGGGCAGCCCCAGCATTTT.

This sequence joins TRBV7-2 and TRBJ2-1; 7 bases align to TRBD2. The junction had 6 bases not matched to a gene; V was cut back by 2 bases and J by 8 bases. The germline V gene encodes CDR1 SGHTA and CDR2 FQGNSA. The CDR3 is 14 residues long. CDR3 nucleotide sequence: TGTGCCAGCAGCTTATCGGTCCGGGGGGATGAGCAGTTCTTC. Protein product: CASSLSVRGDEQFF.

The gene calls are TRBV7-8 and TRBJ1-3; D ambiguous. The length of the CDR3 is 14 residues. Germline CDR1 is SGHVS and CDR2 is FQNEAQ. The V gene lost 0 bases and the J gene lost 6 bases, with 9 bases spanning the gap. This chain's CDR3 is CASSLARVVNTIYF. CDR3 DNA sequence: TGTGCCAGCAGCTTAGCCCGGGTGGTAAACACCATATATTTT. Full variable domain (remainder filled in from reference TRBV7-8 and TRBJ1-3): GAGVSQSPRYKVAKRGQDVALRCDPISGHVSLFWYQQALGQGPEFLTYFQNEAQLDKSGLPSDRFFAERPEGSVSTLKIQRTQQEDSAVYLCASSLARVVNTIYFGEGSWLTVV.

In DNA form, the CDR3 reads TGCGCCAGCAGCTTGGGCGGGCGAGATGAAGCTTTCTTT. This codes for CASSLGGRDEAFF. The chain uses TRBV5-1 and TRBJ1-1, with unresolved D. V was clipped by 0 bases and J by 7 bases, with 10 bases between them. Germline CDR1 SGHRS, CDR2 YFSETQ. This CDR3 comprises 13 residues.